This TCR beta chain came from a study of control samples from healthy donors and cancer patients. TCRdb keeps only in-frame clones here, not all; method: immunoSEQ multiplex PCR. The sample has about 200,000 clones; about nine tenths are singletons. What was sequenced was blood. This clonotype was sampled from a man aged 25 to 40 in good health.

The DNA for the CDR3 is TGTGCCAGCAGCTCTGGACAGGGGGTATGGGGCTACACCTTC. This sequence encodes CASSSGQGVWGYTF. This rearrangement joins TRBV13 to TRBJ1-2; 10 positions match TRBD1. V gave up 4 bases and J gave up 8 bases; unmatched junction bases: 7. The CDR3 has 14 amino acids. CDR1 and CDR2 from the germline V gene are PRHDT and FYEKMQ (reference sequence).